This TCR beta chain was sequenced in a study of shared clonotypes between healthy human individuals (TCRdb year 2020). Describing the broader study: A couple of women and a few men aged 18 to 49 years were included in the cohort. Per donor, three plates each were used for CD4 naive and CD4 memory, two for CD8 naive, and one for CD8 memory. Leukapheresis yielded between about 0.94 and 10 billion PBMCs per donor. To increase sequencing depth and limit assay-specific biases, TCR repertoire library preparation and sequencing were carried out by different laboratories using diverse techniques. The study deeply sequenced blood TCR repertoires of five healthy adults to estimate repertoire size and the extent of clonotype sharing between individuals. Beyond this particular receptor, the publication reports: Even with the large sequencing depth, rarefaction of the sorted-subset datasets indicated that sequencing was incomplete. The genetic and exposure-history diversity represented was limited by the small number of donors. Sharing across a few donors was observed for around 5% of naive CD4, around 3.5% of naive CD8, 2% to 2.5% of memory CD4, and roughly 0.4% of memory CD8 clonotypes. Sampling was restricted to blood, and TCR repertoires in tissue are likely to differ from TCR repertoires in blood. Based on pairwise subsampling, the degree of clonotype sharing among donors was expected to be affected by sequencing depth. Naive subsets generally had larger estimated clonotype richness than memory subsets. Higher generation probabilities were observed for clonotypes shared by all four sorted-subset donors than for non-shared clonotypes.

For the CD8 naive samples, CD45RO-negative cells were positively selected for CCR7, yielding a CD45RA+CCR7+ population from which TemRA cells were excluded. The donors were healthy, HIV-negative adults with no recently reported acute infections or vaccinations. Only Caucasian adults living in Nashville, Tennessee, USA were represented among the donors. After blood collection by leukapheresis, PBMCs were isolated using Ficoll-Histopaque density gradient centrifugation and then cryopreserved in the vapor phase of liquid nitrogen. Analytical flow cytometry was used to check the purity and quantity of each magnetically sorted T cell population. Genomic DNA was isolated from each sorted fraction and quantified by UV absorbance on a Nanodrop 2000c. This clone was detected once. Its antigen has not been determined. No base qualities exist here, and no much larger clone lies one base off it. From cysteine to phenylalanine, the CDR3 is 15 amino acids long. Only the CDR3 portion is preserved as DNA: 45 bases, with reading frame beginning at the first base. The germline ends are 18 bases apart after V is trimmed by 1 base and J by 8 bases. The germline V gene (reference sequence) supplies CDR1 SGHKS and CDR2 YYEKEE.

TCR CDR3 regions were amplified from genomic DNA by multiplex PCR using the deep immunoSEQ assay. Genomic DNA extracted from each cell subset was distributed evenly over all wells of several immunoSEQ 96-well plates, and each plate served as one replicate. For sorted subsets, approximately 200 ng of genomic DNA, equivalent to 25,000 to 35,000 T cell genomes, went into each replicate PCR. Purified libraries were measured with a Qubit 3.0 fluorometer, size-checked on a Bioanalyzer 2100, and measured again with the KAPA Library Quantification kit. Every immunoSEQ 96-well plate was sequenced on a separate single-read 150-cycle Illumina NextSeq 550 flow cell. In the authors' own workflow: Because only junctional sequences without quality scores were contained in the immunoSEQ output, filtering matching that applied to full-length reads could not be performed. To assign V/J genes and CDR3, sequences were annotated using PyIR, a Python wrapper for IgBLAST v1.9, with IMGT germline references. Any read was removed if the V/J assignment was weak (E-value above 1e-6), the CDR3 was missing, or the read contained stop codons, out-of-frame junctions, or ambiguous translated residues. A V3J clonotype was defined by an identical inferred V gene, J gene, and CDR3 amino acid sequence. To compute the percentage overlap between repertoires, the number of shared unique clonotypes was divided by the size of the smaller repertoire. Richness of each repertoire was evaluated using RTK rarefaction, the Chao1 estimator, and Recon v2.1 estimates of unobserved clonotypes. Generation probabilities for all TCRbeta clonotypes obtained by the gDNA method from a handful of donors were computed using OLGA. Imported from immuneACCESS, the table was reduced by TCRdb to in-frame sequences with V and J called. These copies leave out some clones; in studies compared against another copy, an unresolved V gene accounts for under half, and the cause of the remainder is not known. D and trimming come from the DNA, and the V and J calls and clone size come from that table. This sample is represented by about 2 million clones; about 95% of them were singletons. The top ten constitute 1% to 1.5% of the sample.

The chain employs TRBV5-5 and TRBJ1-2, with TRBD1 as a weak D call on 5 bases. This receptor was obtained from a man between 18 and 35 years old in good health. The sample taken for sequencing was naive CD8+ T cells sorted from blood. In the paper's terms, the cell subset or site label means: CD45RA+CCR7+. CDR3 loop: CASSLHSAPGGGYTF. In nucleotide form, the sequence is TGTGCCAGCAGCTTGCACTCAGCACCCGGGGGAGGCTACACCTTC.